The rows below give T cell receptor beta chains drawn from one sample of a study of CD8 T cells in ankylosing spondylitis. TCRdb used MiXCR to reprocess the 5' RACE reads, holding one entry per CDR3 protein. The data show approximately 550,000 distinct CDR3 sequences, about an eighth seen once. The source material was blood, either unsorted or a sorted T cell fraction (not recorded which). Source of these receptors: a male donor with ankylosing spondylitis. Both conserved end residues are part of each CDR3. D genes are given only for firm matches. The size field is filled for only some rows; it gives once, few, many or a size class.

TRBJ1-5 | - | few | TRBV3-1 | TGTGCCAGCAGCCAAGATGGGACTCAGCCCCAGCATTTT | CASSQDGTQPQHF
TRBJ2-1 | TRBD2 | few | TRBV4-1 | TGCGCCAGCAGCCCCGGACTAGCGAGCTCCTACAATGAGCAGTTCTTC | CASSPGLASSYNEQFF
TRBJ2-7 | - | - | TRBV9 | TGTGCCAGCAGCGCGCAACCGGGACACCAGGACGAGCAGTACTTC | CASSAQPGHQDEQYF
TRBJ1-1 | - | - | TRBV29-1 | TGCAGCGGCTTTCTCACCTTGAACACTGAAGCTTTCTTT | CSGFLTLNTEAFF
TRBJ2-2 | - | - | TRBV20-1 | TGCAGTGCTAGGTTCGGAGACGGGGAGCTGTTTTTT | CSARFGDGELFF
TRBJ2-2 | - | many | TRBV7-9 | TGTGCCAGCAGCCTCGGTGGCAGAACGAACACCGGGGAGCTGTTTTTT | CASSLGGRTNTGELFF
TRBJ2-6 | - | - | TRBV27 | TGTGCCAGCAGTTCGGGGGCATCTGGGGCCAACGTCCTGACTTTC | CASSSGASGANVLTF
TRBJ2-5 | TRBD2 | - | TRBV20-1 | TGCAGTGCTAGAGGGCTAGCGGGAGCCCCGCAGACCCAGTACTTC | CSARGLAGAPQTQYF
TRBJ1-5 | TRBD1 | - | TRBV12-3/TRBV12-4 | TGTGCCAGCAGTTTTATTCCCGGGACAGGGGGTGGCAATCAGCCCCAGCATTTT | CASSFIPGTGGGNQPQHF
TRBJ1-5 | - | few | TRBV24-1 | TGTGCCACCAGTGATTGGGACGGCAATCAGCCCCAGCATTTT | CATSDWDGNQPQHF
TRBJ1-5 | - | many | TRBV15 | TGTGCCACCAGCAGTACATCTATTCAGCCCCAGCATTTT | CATSSTSIQPQHF
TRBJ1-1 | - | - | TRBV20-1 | TGCAGTGCTAGATACAGCGGCACTGAAGCTTTCTTT | CSARYSGTEAFF
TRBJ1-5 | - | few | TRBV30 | TGTGCCTGGAGTGAAAAAGGTTCCAGCCAGCCCCAGCATTTT | CAWSEKGSSQPQHF
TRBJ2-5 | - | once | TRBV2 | TGTGCCAGCAGTACTATGGAGACCCAGTACTTC | CASSTMETQYF
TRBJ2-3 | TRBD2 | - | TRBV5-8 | TGTGCCAGCAGCCCGGGGAGGGTAAGCACAGATACGCAGTATTTT | CASSPGRVSTDTQYF
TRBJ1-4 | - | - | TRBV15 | TGTGCCACCAGCAGAGATTCTAGGTTTAATGAAAAACTGTTTTTT | CATSRDSRFNEKLFF
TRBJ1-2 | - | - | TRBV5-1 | TGCGCCAGCAGCAAGGAGACAGCGTTTCTCTATGGCTACACCTTC | CASSKETAFLYGYTF
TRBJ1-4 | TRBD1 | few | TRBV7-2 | TGTGCCAGCAGCTTTACGGGACAGGGGAGTGAAAAACTGTTTTTT | CASSFTGQGSEKLFF
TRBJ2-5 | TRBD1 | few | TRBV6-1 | TGTGCCAGCAGGGCCGACAGGGGGAAAGAGACCCAGTACTTC | CASRADRGKETQYF
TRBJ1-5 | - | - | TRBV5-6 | TGTGCCAGCAGCTTGAAAAGACTATCTTGGGACCAGCCCCAGCATTTT | CASSLKRLSWDQPQHF
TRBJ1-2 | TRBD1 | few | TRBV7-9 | TGTGCCAGCAGCCTCGAGGACAGGGCGGTTGGCTACACCTTC | CASSLEDRAVGYTF
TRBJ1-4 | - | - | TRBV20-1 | TGCAGTGCTAGAGATTCTCGGGCGGGGAACGAAAAACTGTTTTTT | CSARDSRAGNEKLFF
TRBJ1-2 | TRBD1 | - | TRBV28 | TGTGCCAGCAGGGAACAGGGGGCGAACTATGGCTACACCTTC | CASREQGANYGYTF
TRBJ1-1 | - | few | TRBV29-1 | TGCAGCTTTAAAGAGGCGCTAAACACTGAAGCTTTCTTT | CSFKEALNTEAFF
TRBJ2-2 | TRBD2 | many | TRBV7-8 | TGTGCCAGCATCAATCCGGGGCTAGCGGTAAACACCGGGGAGCTGTTTTTT | CASINPGLAVNTGELFF
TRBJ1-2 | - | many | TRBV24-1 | TGTGCCACCAGTAGCAGGGACTATGGCTACACCTTC | CATSSRDYGYTF
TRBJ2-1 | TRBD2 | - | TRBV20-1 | TGCAGTGCTAGAGACATTGCCGGGGGGAGTAGTGGTGAGCAGTTCTTC | CSARDIAGGSSGEQFF
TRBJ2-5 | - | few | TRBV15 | TGTGCCACCAGCAGAGAATACAGCAGCGAGACCCAGTACTTC | CATSREYSSETQYF
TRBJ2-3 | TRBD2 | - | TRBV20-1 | TGCAGTGCCAGCGGGAGTGGAGATACGCAGTATTTT | CSASGSGDTQYF
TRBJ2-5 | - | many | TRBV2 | TGTGCCAGCAGTTCACAGGGTATGGAGACCCAGTACTTC | CASSSQGMETQYF
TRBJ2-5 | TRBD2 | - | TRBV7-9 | TGTGCCAGCAGCTTAATGGCTAGCGGGAGGGCCGGTGAGACCCAGTACTTC | CASSLMASGRAGETQYF
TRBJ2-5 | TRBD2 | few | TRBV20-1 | TGCAGTGCTAGAGATCAACTAGCGGGGGGGAGAACCCAGTACTTC | CSARDQLAGGRTQYF
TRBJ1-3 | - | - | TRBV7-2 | TGTGCCAGCAGCTTAAGGCAGGGAAACACCATATATTTT | CASSLRQGNTIYF
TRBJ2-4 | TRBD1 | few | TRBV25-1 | TGTGCCAGCAGTGAATATGAGGGACAGGGGCAACGGGACATTCAGTACTTC | CASSEYEGQGQRDIQYF
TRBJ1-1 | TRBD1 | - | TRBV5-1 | TGCGCCAGCAGCGATGTACAGGGGGGGACTGAAGCTTTCTTT | CASSDVQGGTEAFF
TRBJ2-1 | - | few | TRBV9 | TGTGCCAGCAGCGTAGGAGGGGGGCGGAACCTATACAATGAGCAGTTCTTC | CASSVGGGRNLYNEQFF
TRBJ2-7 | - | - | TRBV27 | TGTGCCAGCCCCAGCGCCCAGACCGCCTACGAGCAGTACTTC | CASPSAQTAYEQYF
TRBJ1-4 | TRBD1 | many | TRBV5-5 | TGTGCCAGCAGCGCAGGGGGCACTCGGGTTGATGAAAAACTGTTTTTT | CASSAGGTRVDEKLFF
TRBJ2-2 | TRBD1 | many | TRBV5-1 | TGCGCCAGCAGCCTCTCGACAGGGAGAGGCACCGGGGAGCTGTTTTTT | CASSLSTGRGTGELFF
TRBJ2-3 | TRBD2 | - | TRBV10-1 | TGCGCCAGCAGTGAGTATACGGGAGGGCCTGCGGATACGCAGTATTTT | CASSEYTGGPADTQYF
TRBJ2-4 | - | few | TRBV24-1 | TGTGCCACCAGTGGCGACTCTGAGGACATTCAGTACTTC | CATSGDSEDIQYF
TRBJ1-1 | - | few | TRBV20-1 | TGCAGTGCTAGTTGGGGGGCGACTGAAGCTTTCTTT | CSASWGATEAFF
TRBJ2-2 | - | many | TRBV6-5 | TGTGCCAGCAGCTACGGACTAACGAACACCGGGGAGCTGTTTTTT | CASSYGLTNTGELFF
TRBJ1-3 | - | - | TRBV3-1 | TGTGCCAGCAGTCGTGGGGGGACTGGAAACACCATATATTTT | CASSRGGTGNTIYF
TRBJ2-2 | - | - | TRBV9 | TGTGCCAGCAGGGTTAGTCCGTGGGACGGGGAGCTGTTTTTT | CASRVSPWDGELFF
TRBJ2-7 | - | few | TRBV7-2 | TGTGCCAGCAGAGGGACGGACTACGAGCAGTACTTC | CASRGTDYEQYF
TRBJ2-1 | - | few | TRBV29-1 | TGCAGCGTTGAGTACAGGGGGGGGGTATTAGATGAGCAGTTCTTC | CSVEYRGGVLDEQFF
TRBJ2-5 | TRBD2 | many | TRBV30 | TGTGCCTGGAAGATGGGAGGGCGGAGCGAGACCCAGTACTTC | CAWKMGGRSETQYF